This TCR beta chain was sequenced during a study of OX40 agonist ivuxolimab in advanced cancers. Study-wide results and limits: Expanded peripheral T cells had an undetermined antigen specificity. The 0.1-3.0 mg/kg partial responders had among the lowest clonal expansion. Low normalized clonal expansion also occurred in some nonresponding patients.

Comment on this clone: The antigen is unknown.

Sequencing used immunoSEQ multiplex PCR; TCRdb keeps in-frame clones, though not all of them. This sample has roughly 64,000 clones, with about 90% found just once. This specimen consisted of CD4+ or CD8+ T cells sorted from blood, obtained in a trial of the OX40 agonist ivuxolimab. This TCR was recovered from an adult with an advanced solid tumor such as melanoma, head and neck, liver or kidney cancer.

The DNA of the CDR3 is TGTGCCAGCACCGAACAGGGACCTAGCAACATTCAGTACTTC. This sequence encodes CASTEQGPSNIQYF. This chain uses TRBV2 with TRBJ2-4, with D perhaps matching TRBD1 (6 bases). There are 14 residues in the CDR3. V lost 7 bases and J lost 7, with 17 bases in between. Germline assignment: CDR1 SNHLY and CDR2 FYNNEI.